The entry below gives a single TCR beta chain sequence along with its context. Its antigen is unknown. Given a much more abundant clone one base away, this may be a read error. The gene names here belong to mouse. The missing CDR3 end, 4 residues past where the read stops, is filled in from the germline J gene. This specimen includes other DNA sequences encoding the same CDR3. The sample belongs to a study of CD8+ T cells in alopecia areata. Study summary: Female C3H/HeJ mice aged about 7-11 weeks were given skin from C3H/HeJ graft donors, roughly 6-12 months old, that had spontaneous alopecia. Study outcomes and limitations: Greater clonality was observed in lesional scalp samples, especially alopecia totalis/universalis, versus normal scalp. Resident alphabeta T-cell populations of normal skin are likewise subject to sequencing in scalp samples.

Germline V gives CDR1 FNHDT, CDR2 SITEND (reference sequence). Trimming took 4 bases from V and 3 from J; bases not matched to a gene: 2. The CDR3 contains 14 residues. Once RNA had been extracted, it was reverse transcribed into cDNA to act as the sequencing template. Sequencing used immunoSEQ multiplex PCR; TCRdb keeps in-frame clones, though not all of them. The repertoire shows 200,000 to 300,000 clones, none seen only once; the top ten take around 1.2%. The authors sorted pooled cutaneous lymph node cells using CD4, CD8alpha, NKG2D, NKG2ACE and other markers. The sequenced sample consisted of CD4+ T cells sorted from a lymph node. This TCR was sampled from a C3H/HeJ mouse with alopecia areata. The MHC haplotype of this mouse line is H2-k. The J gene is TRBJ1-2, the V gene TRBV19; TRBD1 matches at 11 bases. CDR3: CASSPGQGDSDYTF. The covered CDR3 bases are TGTGCCAGCAGTCCGGGACAGGGGGACTCC. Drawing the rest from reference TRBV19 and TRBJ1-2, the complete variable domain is GGIITQTPKFLIGQEGQKLTLKCQQNFNHDTMYWYRQDSGKGLRLIYYSITENDLQKGDLSEGYDASREKKSSFSLTVTSAQKNEMAVFLCASSPGQGDSDYTFGSGTRLLVI.